The 10 T cell receptor beta chains below were found in one sample sequenced in a study of T cell responses to AZD1222 COVID-19 vaccine. The protocol was immunoSEQ multiplex PCR, while the TCRdb copy is restricted to in-frame clones and leaves out a portion. The sample includes over 150,000 clones, roughly 94% of them seen just once. Sequencing was performed on peripheral blood, taken on day 0 of MenACWY control vaccination. All receptors come from an adult in good health.

J is TRBJ2-1 and V is TRBV9, with 14 bases aligning to TRBD2. After removal of 4 bases from V and 4 bases from J, the junction contained 4 bases not matched to a gene. CDR1 SGDLS and CDR2 YYNGEE come from the germline V gene. The CDR3 has 16 amino acids. The CDR3 sequence: CASSSRLAGGYNEQFF. DNA of the CDR3: TGTGCCAGCAGCTCTCGACTAGCGGGAGGGTACAATGAGCAGTTCTTC.

The chain couples TRBV6-5 to TRBJ1-4; D possibly corresponds to TRBD1 (5 bases). The CDR3 is made up of 14 amino acids. Per the germline V gene, CDR1 is MNHEY and CDR2 is SVGAGI. The ends were cut back, 5 bases at V and 5 bases at J, with 12 bases in the middle. CDR3 nucleotides: TGTGCCAGCAGTACGGGACGGAGAAATGAAAAACTGTTTTTT. Residues: CASSTGRRNEKLFF.

The rearrangement uses TRBV6-5 and TRBJ1-5; 8 bases are shared with TRBD1. The germline V gene has CDR1 MNHEY and CDR2 SVGAGI. This CDR3 spans 13 amino acids. The ends lost 7 bases at V and 4 bases at J; junction bases unmatched: 3. DNA for the CDR3: TGTGCCAGCACCAGGGGGCGGAATCAGCCCCAGCATTTT. Its protein product is CASTRGRNQPQHF.

V and J are TRBV6-5 and TRBJ1-6, with D perhaps matching TRBD1 (6 bases). There are 13 residues in the CDR3. Germline CDR1 MNHEY, CDR2 SVGAGI. Trimming cost V 4 bases and J 10 bases, with 11 bases left between them. The CDR3 region has the DNA TGTGCCAGCAGTTTGGACAGCTACTCACCCCTCCACTTT. Translation: CASSLDSYSPLHF.

The chain joins TRBV30 to TRBJ1-1, with no clear D. The germline CDR1 and CDR2 sequences are GTSNPN and SVGIG (reference sequence). The CDR3 runs 13 residues. V lost 5 bases to trimming and J lost 5 bases, with 15 bases between them. In nucleotides, the CDR3 is TGTGCCTGGGCCCAAAATCTTGGGACTGAAGCTTTCTTT. Encoded protein: CAWAQNLGTEAFF. Complete variable domain (other parts from reference TRBV30 and TRBJ1-1): SQTIHQWPATLVQPVGSPLSLECTVEGTSNPNLYWYRQAAGRGLQLLFYSVGIGQISSEVPQNLSASRPQDRQFILSSKKLLLSDSGFYLCAWAQNLGTEAFFGQGTRLTVV.

The chain is built from TRBV7-2 and TRBJ2-2, with D perhaps matching TRBD2 (6 bases). The CDR3 is 15 residues long. Trimming pared 2 bases from V and 5 bases from J, leaving 12 bases between. The germline gives CDR1 SGHTA, CDR2 FQGNSA. DNA for the CDR3: TGTGCCAGCAGCTTAACGCTGGGGGGTACCGGGGAGCTGTTTTTT. The encoded protein is CASSLTLGGTGELFF.

The sample holds one count of this clone. This sequence joins TRBV3-1 (or the pseudogene TRBV3-2) and TRBJ2-7, with 13 bases fitting TRBD2. The CDR3 is made up of 15 amino acids. V shed 4 bases, J shed 4 bases, and the junction held 4 bases outside the gene matches. The germline gives CDR1 LGHDT, CDR2 YNNKEL (reference sequence). The CDR3 protein is CASSLRTSGSYEQYF. CDR3 in DNA: TGTGCCAGCAGCCTGAGGACTAGCGGGAGTTACGAGCAGTACTTC.

The V call is TRBV9, the J call TRBJ1-5; D gene ambiguous. Trimming stripped 0 bases from V and 5 bases from J, with 6 bases between. The CDR3 totals 13 residues. Looked up from germline, CDR1 is SGDLS and CDR2 is YYNGEE. This CDR3 reads CASSVASDQPQHF. The CDR3 coding sequence is TGTGCCAGCAGCGTAGCCAGTGATCAGCCCCAGCATTTT.

The chain uses TRBV7-6 and TRBJ2-1; possibly TRBD1 for D (5 bases). V gave up 1 base and J gave up 2 bases, with 12 bases separating them. Germline values: CDR1 SGHVS, CDR2 FNYEAQ. The CDR3 spans 16 residues. The CDR3 sequence: CASSLVGRAPYNEQFF. The CDR3 DNA follows: TGTGCCAGCAGCTTAGTGGGGCGCGCCCCCTACAATGAGCAGTTCTTC.

The chain has TRBV19 and TRBJ2-1; 7 bases are a match to TRBD2. Looked up from germline, CDR1 is LNHDA and CDR2 is SQIVND (reference sequence). The ends lost 3 bases at V and 8 bases at J; junction bases unmatched: 10. The CDR3 extends over 15 amino acids. The CDR3, as DNA: TGTGCCAGTAGTATTCGTGGGGGAGGGCCCTATGAGCAGTTCTTC. This codes for CASSIRGGGPYEQFF.